Many counts were recorded for the clone carrying this T cell receptor (beta chain). Antigen: not known. This sample is part of a study of CD8 T cells in ankylosing spondylitis. Germline V gene sequence: CDR1 MNHNY, CDR2 SVGAGI (reference sequence). The junction had 4 bases not matched to a gene; V was cut back by 6 bases and J by 3 bases. This CDR3 contains 13 residues. A quantitative 5'-RACE method, one with molecular barcodes, was used to make TCR beta libraries. TCRdb re-derived calls from the 5' RACE reads in MiXCR, one entry per CDR3 protein. This table holds about 800,000 distinct CDR3 sequences, approximately 12% found once. General study points: Characteristic of ankylosing spondylitis blood, it appeared, was a TCR beta motif comprising roughly eight highly homologous variants. Disease-linked clones bore a CD8+ phenotype and were relatively rare in peripheral blood. Matched ankylosing spondylitis synovial fluid reportedly showed significant enrichment of disease-linked clones.

The V and J genes are TRBV6-6 and TRBJ1-2, with 7 bases matching TRBD1. What was sequenced was blood, either unsorted or a sorted T cell fraction (not recorded which). This clonotype was sampled from a male donor with ankylosing spondylitis. The CDR3 bases are TGTGCCAGCAGCGTTACAGGGGACTATGGCTACACCTTC. Amino acids: CASSVTGDYGYTF.